This T cell receptor beta chain is from a study of T cell changes during pregnancy in multiple sclerosis. Sequencing used immunoSEQ multiplex PCR; TCRdb keeps in-frame clones, though not all of them. Of about 38,000 clones detected, around nine tenths appear once; the ten largest clones hold around 0.39%. The germline CDR1 and CDR2 sequences are SGHAT and FQNNGV. The V segment lost 4 bases and the J segment 6 bases; nucleotides outside the gene matches: 12. The CDR3 is made up of 16 amino acids. Sequenced here: CD4+ T cells from peripheral blood mononuclear cells, sampled in the third trimester of pregnancy. This TCR derives from a female donor in good health, enrolled as a control in a pregnancy study. The genes are TRBV11-2 and TRBJ2-1; TRBD2 agrees at 7 bases. CDR3 region: CASSSLGGRAINEQFF. The CDR3 bases are TGTGCCAGCAGCTCCCTCGGGGGGAGGGCCATCAATGAGCAGTTCTTC. The variable domain in full, completed from reference TRBV11-2 and TRBJ2-1, reads EAGVAQSPRYKIIEKRQSVAFWCNPISGHATLYWYQQILGQGPKLLIQFQNNGVVDDSQLPKDRFSAERLKGVDSTLKIQPAKLEDSAVYLCASSSLGGRAINEQFFGPGTRLTVL.